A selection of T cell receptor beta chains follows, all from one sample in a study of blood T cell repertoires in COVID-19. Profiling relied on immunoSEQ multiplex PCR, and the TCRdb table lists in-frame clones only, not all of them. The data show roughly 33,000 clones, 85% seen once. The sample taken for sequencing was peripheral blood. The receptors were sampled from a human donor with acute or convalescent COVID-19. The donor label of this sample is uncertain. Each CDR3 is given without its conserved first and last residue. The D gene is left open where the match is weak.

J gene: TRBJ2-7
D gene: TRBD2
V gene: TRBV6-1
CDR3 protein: ASSEKPSRLAGANEQY

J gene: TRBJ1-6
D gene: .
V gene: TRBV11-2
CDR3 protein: ASRPTQGYNSPLH

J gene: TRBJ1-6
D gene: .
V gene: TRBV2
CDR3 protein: ASSSSGFSYNSPLH

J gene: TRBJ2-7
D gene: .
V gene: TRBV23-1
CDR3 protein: ASSQSSQGSGYEQY

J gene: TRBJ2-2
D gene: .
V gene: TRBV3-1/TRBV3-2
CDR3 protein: ASSYSGLAISGELF

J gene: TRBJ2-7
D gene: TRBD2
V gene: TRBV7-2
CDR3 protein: ASSLELAYEQY

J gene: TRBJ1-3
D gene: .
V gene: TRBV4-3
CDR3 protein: ASSINPGAGNTIY

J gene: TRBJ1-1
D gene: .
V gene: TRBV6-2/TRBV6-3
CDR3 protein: ASSYLTGEAF

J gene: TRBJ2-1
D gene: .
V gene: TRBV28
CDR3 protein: ASSSLAGTLYNEQF

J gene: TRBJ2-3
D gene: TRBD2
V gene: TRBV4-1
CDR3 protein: ASSQDRASGSSTDTQY

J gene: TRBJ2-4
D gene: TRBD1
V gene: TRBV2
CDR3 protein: ASSGGTGGLNIQY

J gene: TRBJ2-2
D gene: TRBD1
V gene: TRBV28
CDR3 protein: ASRDRGLAGELF

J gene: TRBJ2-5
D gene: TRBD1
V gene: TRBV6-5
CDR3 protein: ASGGQGGLEETQY

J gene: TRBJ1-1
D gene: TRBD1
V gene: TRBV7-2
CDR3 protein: ASSFGQGASQGEAF

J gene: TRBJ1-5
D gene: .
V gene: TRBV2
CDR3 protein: ASSRANQPQH

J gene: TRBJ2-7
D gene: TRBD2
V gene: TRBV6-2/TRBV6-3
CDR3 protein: ASSGTSGRALIYEQY

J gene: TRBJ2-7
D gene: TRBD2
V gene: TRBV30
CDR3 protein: AFAGASGTGEQY

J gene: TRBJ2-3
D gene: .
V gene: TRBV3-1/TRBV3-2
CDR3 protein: ASRGGGTDTQY

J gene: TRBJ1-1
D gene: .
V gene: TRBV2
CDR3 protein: ASSGARANTEAF

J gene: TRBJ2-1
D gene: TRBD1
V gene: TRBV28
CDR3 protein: ASSPHAGQGAGEQF

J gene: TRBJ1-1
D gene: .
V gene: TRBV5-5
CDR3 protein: ASSVYRVGTEAF

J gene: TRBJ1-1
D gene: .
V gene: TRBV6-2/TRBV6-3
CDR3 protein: ASSYSSHTEAF

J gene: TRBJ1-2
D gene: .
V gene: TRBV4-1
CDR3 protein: ASSPAGNNYGYT

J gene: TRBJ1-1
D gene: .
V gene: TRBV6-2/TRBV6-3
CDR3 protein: ASTPGRGTEAF

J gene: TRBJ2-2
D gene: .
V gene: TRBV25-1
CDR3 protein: ASRRADRDTGELF

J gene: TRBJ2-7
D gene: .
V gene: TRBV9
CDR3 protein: ASSVGPQGSYEQY

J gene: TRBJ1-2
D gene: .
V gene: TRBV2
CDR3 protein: ASSDSAGIYGYT

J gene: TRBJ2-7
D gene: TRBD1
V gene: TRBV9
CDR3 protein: ASSVAPGTGRYEQY

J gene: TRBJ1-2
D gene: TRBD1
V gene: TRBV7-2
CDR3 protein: ASSTGQGHFYGYT

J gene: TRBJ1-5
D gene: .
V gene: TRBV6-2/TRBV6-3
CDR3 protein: ASSLQGSDQPQH

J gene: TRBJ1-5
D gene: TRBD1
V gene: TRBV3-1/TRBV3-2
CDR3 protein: ASSQGTGNQPQH

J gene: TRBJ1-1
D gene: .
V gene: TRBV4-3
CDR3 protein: ASSQIIDYRPEAF

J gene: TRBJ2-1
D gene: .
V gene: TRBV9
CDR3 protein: ASSVDGSVITRYNEQF

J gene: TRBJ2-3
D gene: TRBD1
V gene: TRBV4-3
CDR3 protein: ASSQDGTGVTDTQY

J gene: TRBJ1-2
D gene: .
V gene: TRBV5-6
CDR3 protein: ASSPGHNYGYT

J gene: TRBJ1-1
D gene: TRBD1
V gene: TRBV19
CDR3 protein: ASSSFSATRGPPEAF

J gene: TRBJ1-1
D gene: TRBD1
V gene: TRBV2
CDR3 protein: ASSSGQGNTEAF

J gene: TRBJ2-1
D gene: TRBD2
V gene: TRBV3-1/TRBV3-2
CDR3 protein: ASSPSHLAGNNEQF

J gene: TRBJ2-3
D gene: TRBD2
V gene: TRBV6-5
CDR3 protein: ASSYSASGGPDTQY

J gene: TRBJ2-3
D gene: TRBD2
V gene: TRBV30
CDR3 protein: AWMRTQGVAGGFGADTQY

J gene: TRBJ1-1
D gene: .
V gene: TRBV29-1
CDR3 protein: SVSLAGDTEAF